Listed below are T cell receptor beta chains from one sample, sequenced in a study of blood T cells in healthy people across ages. TCRdb ran MiXCR on the 5' RACE reads and lists one entry per CDR3 protein. The data hold over a million distinct CDR3 sequences, with under 55% observed a single time. Sequencing was done on a sample of blood. These TCRs come from a woman aged 18-29 years in good health. CDR3s include the opening cysteine and the closing phenylalanine or tryptophan. The order of the fields is D gene, J gene, clone size, V gene, CDR3 protein, CDR3 DNA. A D gene is named only where the DNA matches it firmly. Not every row has a clone size; where given, it reads once, few, many or a size class.

TRBD2,TRBJ2-1,-,TRBV12-3/TRBV12-4,CASSGIGVSGGPSSYNEQFF,TGTGCCAGCAGTGGGATCGGGGTTAGCGGGGGCCCTAGCTCCTACAATGAGCAGTTCTTC
-,TRBJ2-7,few,TRBV20-1,CSATSRRDHSYEQYF,TGCAGTGCCACGTCGCGTAGGGACCACTCCTACGAGCAGTACTTC
TRBD2,TRBJ2-7,few,TRBV28,CASGSSGSRNEQYF,TGTGCCAGCGGTTCTAGCGGGAGTCGAAACGAGCAGTACTTC
TRBD2,TRBJ2-3,-,TRBV20-1,CSALSGEGYTDTQYF,TGCAGTGCCCTTTCGGGGGAGGGATACACAGATACGCAGTATTTT
-,TRBJ1-6,-,TRBV28,CASQPGWNSPLHF,TGTGCCAGCCAGCCGGGATGGAATTCACCCCTCCACTTT
TRBD1,TRBJ2-7,few,TRBV5-1,CASSLNQGAFSEQYF,TGCGCCAGCAGCTTGAATCAGGGGGCGTTTAGCGAGCAGTACTTC
TRBD2,TRBJ2-1,few,TRBV6-2/TRBV6-3,CASSHRGLPYNEQFF,TGTGCCAGCAGTCATCGGGGACTACCATACAATGAGCAGTTCTTC
TRBD1,TRBJ2-5,few,TRBV6-2/TRBV6-3,CASTLQGGRFQETQYF,TGTGCCAGCACCCTACAAGGGGGCCGGTTCCAAGAGACCCAGTACTTC
-,TRBJ1-5,few,TRBV12-3/TRBV12-4,CASSLEVSGRRAPGNQPQHF,TGTGCCAGCAGTTTAGAAGTTTCCGGAAGGAGGGCCCCGGGCAATCAGCCCCAGCATTTT
-,TRBJ2-1,-,TRBV4-1,CASSPPVRSGGSSYNEQFF,TGCGCCAGCAGCCCCCCCGTAAGGTCTGGCGGTAGCTCCTACAATGAGCAGTTCTTC
-,TRBJ1-1,few,TRBV29-1,CSVVQLMNTEAFF,TGCAGCGTGGTACAGCTGATGAACACTGAAGCTTTCTTT
-,TRBJ1-3,-,TRBV9,CASSGGVGSGNTIYF,TGTGCCAGCAGCGGGGGTGTTGGATCTGGAAACACCATATATTTT
-,TRBJ1-6,few,TRBV7-2,CASSLKGAHDNSPLHF,TGTGCCAGCAGCTTGAAAGGGGCTCATGATAATTCACCCCTCCACTTT
-,TRBJ1-5,few,TRBV7-6,CASSLGYKGQLNQPQHF,TGTGCCAGCAGCTTAGGTTACAAAGGACAGCTAAATCAGCCCCAGCATTTT
TRBD2,TRBJ2-2,-,TRBV6-2/TRBV6-3,CASSYTSGGNTGELFF,TGTGCCAGCAGTTACACTAGCGGGGGGAACACCGGGGAGCTGTTTTTT
-,TRBJ2-3,-,TRBV9,CASSPFRRTDTQYF,TGTGCCAGCAGCCCGTTCCGCCGCACAGATACGCAGTATTTT
TRBD1,TRBJ2-2,-,TRBV6-1,CASRIQGVVTGELFF,TGTGCCAGCAGGATACAGGGGGTAGTCACCGGGGAGCTGTTTTTT
TRBD2,TRBJ2-1,-,TRBV20-1,CSARTGLGVNEQFF,TGCAGTGCTAGGACTGGACTAGGAGTTAATGAGCAGTTCTTC
TRBD2,TRBJ2-3,-,TRBV27,CASSPIAGEFTDTQYF,TGTGCCAGCAGCCCGATAGCGGGGGAGTTCACAGATACGCAGTATTTT